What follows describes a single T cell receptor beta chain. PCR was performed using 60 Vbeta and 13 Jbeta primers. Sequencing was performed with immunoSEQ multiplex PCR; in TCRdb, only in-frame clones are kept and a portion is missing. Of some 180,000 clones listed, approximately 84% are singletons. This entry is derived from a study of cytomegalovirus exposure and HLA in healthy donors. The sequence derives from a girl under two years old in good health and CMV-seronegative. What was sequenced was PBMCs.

The CDR3 spells CASSYGQGDEQYF. In DNA form, the CDR3 reads TGTGCCAGCAGTTATGGCCAGGGGGACGAGCAGTACTTC. The chain combines TRBV6-5 with TRBJ2-7; 7 nucleotides agree with TRBD1. CDR1 MNHEY and CDR2 SVGAGI come from the germline V gene. The CDR3 has 13 amino acids. The ends lost 3 bases at V and 5 bases at J; junction bases unmatched: 4.